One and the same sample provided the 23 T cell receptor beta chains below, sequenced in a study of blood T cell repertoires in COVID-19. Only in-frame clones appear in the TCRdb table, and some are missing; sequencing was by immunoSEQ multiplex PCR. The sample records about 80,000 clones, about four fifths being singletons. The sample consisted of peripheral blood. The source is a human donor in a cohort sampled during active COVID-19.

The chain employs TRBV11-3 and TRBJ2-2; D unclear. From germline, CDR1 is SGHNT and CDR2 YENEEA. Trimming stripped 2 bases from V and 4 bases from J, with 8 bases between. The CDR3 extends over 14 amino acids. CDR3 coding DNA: TGTGCCAGCAGCTTAAAAAGGAGCACCGGGGAGCTGTTTTTT. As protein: CASSLKRSTGELFF. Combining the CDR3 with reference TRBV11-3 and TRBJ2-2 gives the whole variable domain EAGVVQSPRYKIIEKKQPVAFWCNPISGHNTLYWYLQNLGQGPELLIRYENEEAVDDSQLPKDRFSAERLKGVDSTLKIQPAELGDSAVYLCASSLKRSTGELFFGEGSRLTVL.

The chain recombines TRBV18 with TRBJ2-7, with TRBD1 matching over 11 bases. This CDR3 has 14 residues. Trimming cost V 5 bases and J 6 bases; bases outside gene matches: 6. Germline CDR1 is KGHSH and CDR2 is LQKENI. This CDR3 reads CASSTGQGAAEQYF. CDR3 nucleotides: TGTGCCAGCTCAACCGGACAGGGGGCGGCCGAGCAGTACTTC.

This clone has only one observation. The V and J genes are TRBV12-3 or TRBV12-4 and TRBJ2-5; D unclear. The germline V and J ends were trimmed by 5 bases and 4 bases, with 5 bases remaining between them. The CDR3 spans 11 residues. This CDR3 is CASSGRETQYF. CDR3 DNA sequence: TGTGCCAGCAGTGGGCGAGAGACCCAGTACTTC.

As DNA, the CDR3 is TGTGCCAGTAGTGGGGCTCTGGGCGTCTTCTCTGGAAACACCATATATTTT. This encodes CASSGALGVFSGNTIYF. This chain uses TRBV19 with TRBJ1-3, with TRBD1 as a possible D gene (5 bases). V lost 5 bases and J lost 0, with 17 bases in between. CDR3 length: 17 amino acids. Germline loops: CDR1 LNHDA, CDR2 SQIVND (reference sequence).

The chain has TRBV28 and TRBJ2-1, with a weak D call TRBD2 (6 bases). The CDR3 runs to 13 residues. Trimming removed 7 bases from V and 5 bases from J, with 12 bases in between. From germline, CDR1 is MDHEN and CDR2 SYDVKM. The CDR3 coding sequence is TGTGCCAGCACCCGGGGGAGACACAATGAGCAGTTCTTC. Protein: CASTRGRHNEQFF.

The CDR3 spells CASSLDGGNTEAFF. The CDR3 nucleotides are TGCGCCAGCAGCTTGGACGGGGGAAACACTGAAGCTTTCTTT. The chain employs TRBV5-1 and TRBJ1-1, with a possible D match to TRBD1 (5 bases). The CDR3 consists of 14 residues. Germline V gene sequence: CDR1 SGHRS, CDR2 YFSETQ. The V end was cut by 0 bases, the J end by 2 bases, with 8 bases between.

The CDR3 coding sequence is TGTGCCAGTAGTCCAGGGGAGCGCACAGATACGCAGTATTTT. Amino acid sequence: CASSPGERTDTQYF. V is TRBV19 and J is TRBJ2-3; tentative D call: TRBD1 (6 bases). Germline CDR1 reads LNHDA; CDR2 reads SQIVND (reference sequence). The ends were cut back, 5 bases at V and 1 base at J, with 10 bases in the middle. The CDR3 runs 14 residues.

The CDR3 sequence: CASKQSATNEKLFF. CDR3 nucleotides: TGTGCCAGCAAGCAGAGCGCAACTAATGAAAAACTGTTTTTT. This chain uses TRBV6-6 with TRBJ1-4; D is unresolved. The V end was cut by 7 bases, the J end by 0 bases, with 9 bases between. In germline, CDR1 is MNHNY, CDR2 SVGAGI (reference sequence). The CDR3 has 14 amino acids.

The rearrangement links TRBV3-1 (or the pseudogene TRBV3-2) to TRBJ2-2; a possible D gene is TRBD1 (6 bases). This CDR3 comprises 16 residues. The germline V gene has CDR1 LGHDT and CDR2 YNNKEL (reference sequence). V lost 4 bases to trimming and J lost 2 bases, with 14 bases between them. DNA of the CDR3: TGTGCCAGCAGCCTCGACAGGTCCACAAACACCGGGGAGCTGTTTTTT. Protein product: CASSLDRSTNTGELFF.

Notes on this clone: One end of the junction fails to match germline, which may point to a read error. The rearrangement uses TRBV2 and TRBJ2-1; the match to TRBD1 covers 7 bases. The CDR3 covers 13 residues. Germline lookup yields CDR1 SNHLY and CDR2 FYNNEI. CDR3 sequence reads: CASREDRANEQFF. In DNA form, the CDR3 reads TGTGCCAGCAGAGAAGACAGGGCTAATGAGCAGTTCTTC.

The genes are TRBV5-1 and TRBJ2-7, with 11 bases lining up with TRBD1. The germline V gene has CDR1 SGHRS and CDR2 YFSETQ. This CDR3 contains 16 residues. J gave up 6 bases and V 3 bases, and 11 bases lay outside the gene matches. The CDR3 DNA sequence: TGCGCCAGCAGCTACCGGTCCGGACAGGGGGCTGGCGAGCAGTACTTC. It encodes CASSYRSGQGAGEQYF.

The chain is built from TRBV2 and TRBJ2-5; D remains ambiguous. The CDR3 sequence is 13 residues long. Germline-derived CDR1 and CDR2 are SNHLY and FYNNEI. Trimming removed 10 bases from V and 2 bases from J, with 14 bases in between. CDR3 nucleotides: TGTGCCACCCACGGCTTGACACAAGAGACCCAGTACTTC. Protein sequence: CATHGLTQETQYF.

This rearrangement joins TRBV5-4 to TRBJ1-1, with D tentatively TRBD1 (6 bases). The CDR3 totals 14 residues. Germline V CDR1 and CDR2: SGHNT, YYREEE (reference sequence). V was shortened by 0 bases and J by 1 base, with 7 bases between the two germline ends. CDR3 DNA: TGTGCCAGCAGCTTGGAGGACAGGAACACTGAAGCTTTCTTT. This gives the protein CASSLEDRNTEAFF.

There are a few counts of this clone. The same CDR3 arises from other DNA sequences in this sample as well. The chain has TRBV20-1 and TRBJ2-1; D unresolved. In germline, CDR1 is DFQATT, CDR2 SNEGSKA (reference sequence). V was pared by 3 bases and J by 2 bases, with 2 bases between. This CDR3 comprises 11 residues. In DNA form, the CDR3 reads TGCAGTGCTAGCGCCTACAATGAGCAGTTCTTC. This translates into CSASAYNEQFF.

The CDR3 region has the DNA TGTGCCAGCTCACCGGGAAGGCGGCCGGGAGGAAACACCATATATTTT. It codes for CASSPGRRPGGNTIYF. The chain combines TRBV18 with TRBJ1-3; D is ambiguous. This CDR3 has 16 amino acids. V was clipped by 3 bases and J by 4 bases, with 16 bases between them. Looked up from germline, CDR1 is KGHSH and CDR2 is LQKENI.

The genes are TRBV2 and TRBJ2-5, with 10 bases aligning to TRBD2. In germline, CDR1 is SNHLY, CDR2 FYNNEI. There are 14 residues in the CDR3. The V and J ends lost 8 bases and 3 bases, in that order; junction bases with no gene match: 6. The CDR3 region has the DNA TGTGCCAGCTCAATAGCGGGGGGCGAAGAGACCCAGTACTTC. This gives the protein CASSIAGGEETQYF. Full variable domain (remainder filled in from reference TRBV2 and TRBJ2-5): EPEVTQTPSHQVTQMGQEVILRCVPISNHLYFYWYRQILGQKVEFLVSFYNNEISEKSEIFDDQFSVERPDGSNFTLKIRSTKLEDSAMYFCASSIAGGEETQYFGPGTRLLVL.

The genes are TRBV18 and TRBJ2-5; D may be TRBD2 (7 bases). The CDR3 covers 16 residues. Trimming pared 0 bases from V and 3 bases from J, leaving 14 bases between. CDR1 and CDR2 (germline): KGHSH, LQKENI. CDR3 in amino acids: CASSPPRGRDKETQYF. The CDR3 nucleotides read TGTGCCAGCTCACCACCGCGTGGGAGGGACAAAGAGACCCAGTACTTC.

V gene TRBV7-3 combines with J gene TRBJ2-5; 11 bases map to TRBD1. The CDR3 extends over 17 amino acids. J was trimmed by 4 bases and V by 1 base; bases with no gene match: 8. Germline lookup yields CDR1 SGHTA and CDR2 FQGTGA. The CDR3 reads CASSLRTGGAVGETQYF. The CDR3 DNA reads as TGTGCCAGCAGCTTAAGGACAGGGGGCGCGGTCGGAGAGACCCAGTACTTC.

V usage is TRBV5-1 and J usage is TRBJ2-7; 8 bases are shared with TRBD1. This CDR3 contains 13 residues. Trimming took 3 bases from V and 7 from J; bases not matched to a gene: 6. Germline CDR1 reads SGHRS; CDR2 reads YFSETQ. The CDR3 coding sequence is TGCGCCAGCAGCTACGGACAGGGCGGGGAGCAGTACTTC. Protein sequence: CASSYGQGGEQYF.

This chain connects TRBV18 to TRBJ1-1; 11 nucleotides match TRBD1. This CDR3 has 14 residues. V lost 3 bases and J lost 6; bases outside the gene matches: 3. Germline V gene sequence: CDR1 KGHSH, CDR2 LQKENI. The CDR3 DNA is TGTGCCAGCTCACCGAGGACAGGGGGCGCTGAAGCTTTCTTT. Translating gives CASSPRTGGAEAFF.

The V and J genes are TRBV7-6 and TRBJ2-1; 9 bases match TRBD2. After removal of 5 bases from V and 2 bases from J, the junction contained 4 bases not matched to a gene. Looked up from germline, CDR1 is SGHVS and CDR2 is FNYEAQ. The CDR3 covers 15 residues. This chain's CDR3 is CASSGSGGPYNEQFF. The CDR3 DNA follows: TGTGCCAGCAGCGGTAGCGGGGGCCCCTACAATGAGCAGTTCTTC.

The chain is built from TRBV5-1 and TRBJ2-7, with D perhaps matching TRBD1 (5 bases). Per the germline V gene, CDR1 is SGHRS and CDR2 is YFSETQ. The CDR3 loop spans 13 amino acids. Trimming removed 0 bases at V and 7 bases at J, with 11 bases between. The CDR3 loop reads CASSLGTLGEQYF. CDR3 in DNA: TGCGCCAGCAGCTTGGGGACACTCGGGGAGCAGTACTTC.

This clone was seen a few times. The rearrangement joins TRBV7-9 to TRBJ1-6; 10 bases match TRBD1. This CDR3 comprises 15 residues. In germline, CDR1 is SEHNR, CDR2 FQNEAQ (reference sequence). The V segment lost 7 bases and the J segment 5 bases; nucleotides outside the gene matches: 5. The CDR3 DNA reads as TGTGCCAGCAAGACAGGGGGCCGGGATAATTCACCCCTCCACTTT. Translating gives CASKTGGRDNSPLHF. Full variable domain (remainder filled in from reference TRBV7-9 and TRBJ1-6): DTGVSQNPRHKITKRGQNVTFRCDPISEHNRLYWYRQTLGQGPEFLTYFQNEAQLEKSRLLSDRFSAERPKGSFSTLEIQRTEQGDSAMYLCASKTGGRDNSPLHFGNGTRLTVT.